Reported below is one T cell receptor beta chain. Employing constant-segment primers, 5'RACE generated TCR alpha and TCR beta cDNA libraries bearing sample barcodes and UMIs. MiXCR, run by TCRdb on the 5' RACE reads, gives a single entry per CDR3 protein. Among about 82,000 distinct CDR3 sequences listed, less than 15% were seen once. This sample was taken from a study of T-cell memory formation after mild COVID-19. Germline V gene data show CDR1 as SGHRS and CDR2 as YFSETQ. V gave up 4 bases and J gave up 3 bases; unmatched junction bases: 9. CDR3 size: 15 residues. The source material was PBMCs or a T cell subset sorted from them (not recorded which). V gene TRBV5-1 combines with J gene TRBJ1-1; 7 nucleotides align to TRBD1. This receptor was taken from an adult woman who had mild COVID-19 (a few samples of this study predate the infection). Cell type and time point are not known. CDR3 bases: TGCGCCAGCAGCCTCCTGACAGGGCTAGACACTGAAGCTTTCTTT. Amino acid sequence: CASSLLTGLDTEAFF.